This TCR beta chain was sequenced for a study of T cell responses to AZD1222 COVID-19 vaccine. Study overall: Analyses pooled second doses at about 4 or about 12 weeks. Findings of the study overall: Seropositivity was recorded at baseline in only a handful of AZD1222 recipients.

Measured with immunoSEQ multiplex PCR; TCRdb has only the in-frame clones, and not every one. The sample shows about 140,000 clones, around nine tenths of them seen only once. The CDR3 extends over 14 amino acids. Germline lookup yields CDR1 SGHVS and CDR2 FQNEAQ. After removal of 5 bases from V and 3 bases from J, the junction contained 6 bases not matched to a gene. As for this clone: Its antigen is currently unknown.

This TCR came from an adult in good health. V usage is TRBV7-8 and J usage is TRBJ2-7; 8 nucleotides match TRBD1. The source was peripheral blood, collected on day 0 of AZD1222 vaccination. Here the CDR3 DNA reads TGTGCCAGCAGCACCCAGGGGGCAGGCTACGAGCAGTACTTC. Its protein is CASSTQGAGYEQYF.